This T cell receptor beta chain was observed in a study of blood T cell repertoires in COVID-19 (dated by TCRdb to 2020 to 2021). In the study overall: Samples covering the acute and convalescent phases of COVID-19 were provided by collaborators in the United States, Italy and Spain. The prospective study material was composed of cDNA or gDNA derived from T cells, B-cell-depleted T cells, or PBMCs. Deeply sampled blood TCRbeta repertoires from subjects exposed to, actively infected with, or recovered from COVID-19 were included in the dataset. The repertoires were released in a freely available public database meant as a resource for research on the immune response to SARS-CoV-2. Samples were obtained from the ongoing ImmuneRACE study (first 160 participants) and from over 1,000 subjects provided by 6 global collaborators. Sample metadata almost always included a de-identified subject ID, COVID-19 status, age in years and sex. Where available, HLA class I and class II types were taken from metadata supplied by the sample provider and were not determined by assay-based typing.

Results the study describes overall, beyond this receptor: How much clinical and demographic metadata was included differed by source and by participant, and the metadata was provided uncurated.

The collaborating institutions used their own protocols to collect whole blood in K2EDTA tubes. For TCRbeta analysis, collaborator samples were shipped as frozen whole blood, as isolated PBMCs, or as DNA extracted from either sample type. V drops 2 bases and J drops 2 bases, leaving 12 bases in between. As encoded in the germline V gene, CDR1 is SGHTA while CDR2 is FQGTGA. The CDR3 goes from the cysteine to the phenylalanine over 16 residues. Only the CDR3 DNA stays, 48 bases, in frame from base 1. The immunoSEQ Assay, a bias-controlled multiplex PCR, was used to amplify TCRbeta CDR3 regions from genomic DNA. The paper's data handling went like this. Within the assay, amplification of reference gene primers was used to estimate how many nucleated cells each sample contained. To quantify the absolute abundance of each unique TCRbeta CDR3 rearrangement, sequence reads were collapsed and filtered. For each sample, productive Simpson clonality was calculated as the square root of Simpson's diversity index across productive rearrangements. This is the immuneACCESS table as TCRdb keeps it, with only in-frame sequences that have V and J called. A part of the clones is gone; compared with another copy, unresolved V genes explain less than half, and the rest is unexplained. Clonal size and the V and J genes are those of that table, whereas D and trimming came from the DNA. For this sample the table gives 87,000 or so clones, of which 80% to 90% were detected only once. The top ten clonotypes cover roughly 6.8% of the sample.

Of note for this clone: This receptor's antigen is unknown. Qualities for individual bases were not recorded, and no much larger clone is one base off.

This chain joins TRBV7-3 to TRBJ2-2; matching of 7 bases hints at TRBD2 as the D gene. This clonotype was obtained from a human donor with acute or convalescent COVID-19. The donor label of this sample is uncertain. The sample consisted of peripheral blood. At the DNA level, the sequence is TGTGCCAGCAGCTTACTGGCGGGGGCCAACACCGGGGAGCTGTTTTTT. Its protein product is CASSLLAGANTGELFF. This CDR3, with the reference TRBV7-3 and TRBJ2-2 proteins standing in past its ends, gives the full variable domain GAGVSQTPSNKVTEKGKYVELRCDPISGHTALYWYRQSLGQGPEFLIYFQGTGAADDSGLPNDRFFAVRPEGSVSTLKIQRTERGDSAVYLCASSLLAGANTGELFFGEGSRLTVL.